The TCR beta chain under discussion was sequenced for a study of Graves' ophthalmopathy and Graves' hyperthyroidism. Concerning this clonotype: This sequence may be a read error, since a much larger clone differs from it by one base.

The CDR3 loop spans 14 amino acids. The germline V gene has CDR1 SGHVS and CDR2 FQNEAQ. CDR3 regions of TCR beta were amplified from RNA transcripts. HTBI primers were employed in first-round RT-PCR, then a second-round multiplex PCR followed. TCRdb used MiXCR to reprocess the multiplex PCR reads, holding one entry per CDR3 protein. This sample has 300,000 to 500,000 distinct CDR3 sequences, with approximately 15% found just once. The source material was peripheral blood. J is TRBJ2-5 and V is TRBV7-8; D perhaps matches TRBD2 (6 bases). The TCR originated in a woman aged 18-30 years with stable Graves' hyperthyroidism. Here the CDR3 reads CASSLGGELVTKYF. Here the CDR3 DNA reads TGTGCCAGCAGCTTAGGCGGGGAGTTGGTGACCAAGTACTTC.